The 9 T cell receptor beta chains listed next were all sequenced from one sample in a study of T-cell memory formation after mild COVID-19. TCRdb passed the 5' RACE reads through MiXCR, listing each CDR3 protein once. The data hold roughly 250,000 distinct CDR3 sequences, with about 16% observed a single time. The sequencing sample was made of PBMCs or a T cell subset sorted from them (not recorded which). The receptors originated from a man between 18 and 29 years old who had mild COVID-19 (a few samples of this study predate the infection). Cell type and time point are not known.

J is TRBJ2-5 and V is TRBV9; 7 bases match TRBD1. The germline V gene encodes CDR1 SGDLS and CDR2 YYNGEE. J gave up 2 bases and V 0 bases, and 1 base lay outside the gene matches. The length of the CDR3 is 14 residues. This CDR3 is CASSVEGQQETQYF. CDR3 nucleotide sequence: TGTGCCAGCAGCGTAGAGGGACAGCAAGAGACCCAGTACTTC. Complete variable domain (other parts from reference TRBV9 and TRBJ2-5): DSGVTQTPKHLITATGQRVTLRCSPRSGDLSVYWYQQSLDQGLQFLIQYYNGEERAKGNILERFSAQQFPDLHSELNLSSLELGDSALYFCASSVEGQQETQYFGPGTRLLVL.

This clonotype was recorded a few times. This sequence joins TRBV5-1 and TRBJ2-5; 7 bases are a match to TRBD1. This CDR3 is built from 16 residues. Germline values: CDR1 SGHRS, CDR2 YFSETQ. The junction had 6 bases not matched to a gene; V was cut back by 0 bases and J by 1 base. The CDR3: CASSLAAGTAQETQYF. The CDR3 DNA follows: TGCGCCAGCAGCTTGGCCGCCGGGACAGCCCAAGAGACCCAGTACTTC.

About this clonotype itself: Germline and junction disagree at one end, which may indicate a read error. The chain has TRBV2 and TRBJ2-3; D is possibly TRBD1 or TRBD2 (5 bases each). Germline values: CDR1 SNHLY, CDR2 FYNNEI. There are 15 residues in the CDR3. The CDR3 bases are TGTGCCAGCTCGGCGCTGGGGACCAGCACAGATACGCAGTACTTT. Amino acids: CASSALGTSTDTQYF.

The sample holds a few counts of this clonotype. This chain uses TRBV7-2 with TRBJ1-6; no definite D call. V was cut by 8 bases and J by 7 bases, with 18 bases left in between. The CDR3 is 15 residues long. Germline-derived CDR1 and CDR2 are SGHTA and FQGNSA. CDR3 DNA: TGTGCCAGCTGCACCAGAATCAGCCTAAATTCACCCCTCCACTTT. Residues: CASCTRISLNSPLHF.

The chain joins TRBV12-3 or TRBV12-4 to TRBJ1-1; 7 nucleotides match TRBD1. The junction had 10 bases not matched to a gene; V was cut back by 5 bases and J by 10 bases. This CDR3 has 13 amino acids. The CDR3 is CASSPHRDSVAFF. CDR3 coding DNA: TGTGCCAGCAGTCCTCACAGGGACAGCGTAGCTTTCTTT.

This clonotype was observed a handful of times. V gene TRBV6-1 combines with J gene TRBJ1-2; D is unresolved. Germline-derived CDR1 and CDR2 are MNHNS and SASEGT. With 1 base removed from V and 4 bases from J, the gap between germline ends came to 10 bases. The CDR3 is 14 amino acids. CDR3 in amino acids: CASSEVTEIYGYTF. The CDR3 DNA sequence: TGTGCCAGCAGTGAAGTCACAGAAATCTATGGCTACACCTTC.

The chain combines TRBV20-1 with TRBJ1-6, with D unclear. The CDR3 has 13 residues. Germline V CDR1 and CDR2: DFQATT, SNEGSKA (reference sequence). The DNA of the CDR3 is TGCAGCACCCCTGGCGGAAATAATTCACCCCTCCACTTT. Translating gives CSTPGGNNSPLHF.

This clonotype was seen a handful of times. The CDR3, as DNA: TGCGCCAGCAGTGAGTCGGTGACAGCCTTCAGCTCCTATAATTCACCCCTCCACTTT. Amino acids: CASSESVTAFSSYNSPLHF. The chain recombines TRBV10-1 with TRBJ1-6, with a weak D call TRBD1 (5 bases). CDR1 WNHNN and CDR2 SYGVQD come from the germline V gene (reference sequence). The CDR3 extends over 19 amino acids. V was pared by 0 bases and J by 0 bases, with 15 bases between.

This clonotype was detected many times. V gene TRBV7-2 combines with J gene TRBJ2-7; D is possibly TRBD2 (6 bases). The CDR3 runs to 14 residues. Germline V gene data show CDR1 as SGHTA and CDR2 as FQGNSA. V lost 3 bases to trimming and J lost 3 bases, with 12 bases between them. CDR3 loop: CASSLSGRRYEQYV. As DNA, the CDR3 is TGTGCCAGCAGCTTGAGCGGGCGACGCTACGAGCAGTACGTC.